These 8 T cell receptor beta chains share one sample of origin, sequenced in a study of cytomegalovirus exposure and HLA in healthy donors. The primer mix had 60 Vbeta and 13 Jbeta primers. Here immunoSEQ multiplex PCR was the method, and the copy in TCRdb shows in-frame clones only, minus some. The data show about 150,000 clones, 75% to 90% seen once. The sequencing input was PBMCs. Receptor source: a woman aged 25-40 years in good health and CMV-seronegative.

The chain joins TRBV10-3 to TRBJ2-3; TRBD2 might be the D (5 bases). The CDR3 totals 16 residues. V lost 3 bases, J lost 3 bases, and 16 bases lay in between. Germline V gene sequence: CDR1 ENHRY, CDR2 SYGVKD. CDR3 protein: CAISEGGSGRTDTQYF. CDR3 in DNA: TGTGCCATCAGTGAAGGTGGGTCGGGGAGAACAGATACGCAGTATTTT.

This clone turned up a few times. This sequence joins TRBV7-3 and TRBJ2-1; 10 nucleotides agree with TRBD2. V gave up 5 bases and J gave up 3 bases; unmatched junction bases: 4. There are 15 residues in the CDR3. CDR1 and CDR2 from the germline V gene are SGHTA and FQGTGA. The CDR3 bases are TGTGCCAGCAGCCCGACTAGCGGGTTCTACAATGAGCAGTTCTTC. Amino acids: CASSPTSGFYNEQFF.

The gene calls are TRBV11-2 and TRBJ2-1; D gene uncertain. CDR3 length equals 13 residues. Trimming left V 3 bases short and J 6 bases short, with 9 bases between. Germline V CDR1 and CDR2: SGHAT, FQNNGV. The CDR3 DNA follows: TGTGCCAGCAGCTTGGGCCCTGTCAATGAGCAGTTCTTC. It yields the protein CASSLGPVNEQFF.

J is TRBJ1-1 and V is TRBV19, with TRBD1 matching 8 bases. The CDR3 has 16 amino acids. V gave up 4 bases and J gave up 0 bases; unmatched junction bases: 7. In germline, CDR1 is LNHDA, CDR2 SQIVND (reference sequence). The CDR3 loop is CASSNPRQGMNTEAFF. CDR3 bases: TGTGCCAGTAGTAACCCCCGACAGGGGATGAACACTGAAGCTTTCTTT.

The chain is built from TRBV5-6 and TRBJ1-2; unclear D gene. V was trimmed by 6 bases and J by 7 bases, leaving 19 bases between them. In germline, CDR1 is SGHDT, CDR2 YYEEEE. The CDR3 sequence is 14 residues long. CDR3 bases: TGTGCCAGCACCCAGAGGCTCCCTAGTGGTGGCTACACCTTC. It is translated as CASTQRLPSGGYTF.

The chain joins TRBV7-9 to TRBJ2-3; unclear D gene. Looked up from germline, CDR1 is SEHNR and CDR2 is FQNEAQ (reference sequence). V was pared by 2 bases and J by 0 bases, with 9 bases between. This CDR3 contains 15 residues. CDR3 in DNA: TGTGCCAGCAGCTTAACCAGCGTCAGCACAGATACGCAGTATTTT. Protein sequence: CASSLTSVSTDTQYF.

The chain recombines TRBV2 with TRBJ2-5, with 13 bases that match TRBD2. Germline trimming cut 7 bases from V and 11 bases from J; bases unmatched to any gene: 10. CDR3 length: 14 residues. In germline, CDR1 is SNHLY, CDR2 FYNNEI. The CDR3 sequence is CASKGLAGIMKQYF. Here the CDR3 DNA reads TGTGCCAGCAAGGGACTAGCGGGGATAATGAAGCAGTACTTC.

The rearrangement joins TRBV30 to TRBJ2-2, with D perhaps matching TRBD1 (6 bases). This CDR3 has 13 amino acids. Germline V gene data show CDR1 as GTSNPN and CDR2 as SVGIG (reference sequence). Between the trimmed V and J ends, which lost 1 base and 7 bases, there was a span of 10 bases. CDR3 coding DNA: TGTGCCTGGAGTGGCCCCAGGGGCGGGGAGCTGTTTTTT. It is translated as CAWSGPRGGELFF.